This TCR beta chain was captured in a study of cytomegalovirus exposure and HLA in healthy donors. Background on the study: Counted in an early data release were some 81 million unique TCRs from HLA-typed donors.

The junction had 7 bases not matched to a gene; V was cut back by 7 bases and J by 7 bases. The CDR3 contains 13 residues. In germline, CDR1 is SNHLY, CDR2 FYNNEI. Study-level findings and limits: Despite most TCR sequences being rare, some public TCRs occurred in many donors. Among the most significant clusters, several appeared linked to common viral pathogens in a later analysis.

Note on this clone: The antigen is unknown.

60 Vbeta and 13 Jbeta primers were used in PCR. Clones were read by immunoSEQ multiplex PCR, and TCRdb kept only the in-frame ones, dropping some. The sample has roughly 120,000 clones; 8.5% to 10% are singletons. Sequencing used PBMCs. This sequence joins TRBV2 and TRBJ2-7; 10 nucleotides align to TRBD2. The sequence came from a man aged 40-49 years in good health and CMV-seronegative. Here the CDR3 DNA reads TGTGCCAGCAAAACTAGCGGGGCTGAAGAGCAGTACTTC. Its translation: CASKTSGAEEQYF.